What follows are 12 T cell receptor beta chains derived from one specimen sequenced in a study of T-cell reconstitution after alpha-beta-depleted transplantation in children. The authors prepared the TCRbeta library with unique molecular identifiers. Using its own MiXCR run on the PCR reads, TCRdb lists one record per CDR3 protein. The sample holds about 690,000 distinct CDR3 sequences, about 15% seen once. The sequences come from PBMCs from the stem cell graft donor, collected from the stem cell graft. The receptors originated from a human donor who donated a stem cell graft to a child with acute myeloid leukemia.

This clonotype was counted many times. This sequence joins TRBV20-1 and TRBJ1-6, with 8 bases identical to TRBD1. In germline, CDR1 is DFQATT, CDR2 SNEGSKA (reference sequence). The CDR3 consists of 18 residues. V shed 3 bases, J shed 7 bases, and the junction held 17 bases outside the gene matches. CDR3 coding DNA: TGCAGTGCTAGGATCCCCAAGACAGGGGACGTCCGCAATTCACCCCTCCACTTT. Protein product: CSARIPKTGDVRNSPLHF.

This clonotype was seen ten or more times. The chain combines TRBV15 with TRBJ2-7; possible D gene TRBD1, 5 bases. This CDR3 spans 13 amino acids. In germline, CDR1 is LNHNV, CDR2 YYDKDF (reference sequence). Trimming pared 8 bases from V and 2 bases from J, leaving 13 bases between. The CDR3 region is CATAPDRAYEQYV. Written as DNA, the CDR3 is TGTGCCACCGCTCCCGACAGAGCCTACGAGCAGTACGTC.

This clonotype came up a few times. The chain recombines TRBV20-1 with TRBJ2-3; TRBD2 agrees at 7 bases. This CDR3 has 14 amino acids. Germline CDR1 is DFQATT and CDR2 is SNEGSKA (reference sequence). Trimming took 6 bases from V and 4 from J; bases not matched to a gene: 10. The CDR3 nucleotides read TGCAGTGCAAAAGCGGGGACGGGTTCAGATACGCAGTATTTT. This codes for CSAKAGTGSDTQYF.

In this sample, this clonotype turned up many times. The CDR3 sequence: CSASPGTSGVDTQYF. The CDR3, as DNA: TGCAGTGCTAGCCCCGGGACTAGCGGGGTGGATACGCAGTATTTT. The chain recombines TRBV20-1 with TRBJ2-3, with TRBD2 identical over 13 bases. After removal of 3 bases from V and 6 bases from J, the junction contained 6 bases not matched to a gene. Per the germline V gene, CDR1 is DFQATT and CDR2 is SNEGSKA (reference sequence). CDR3 size: 15 residues.

This clonotype was counted a few times. V usage is TRBV6-5 and J usage is TRBJ2-2, with 15 bases that match TRBD2. The CDR3 runs 16 residues. Unmatched junction bases numbered 2, after V lost 2 bases and J lost 7 bases. Germline V gene data show CDR1 as MNHEY and CDR2 as SVGAGI. CDR3 DNA sequence: TGTGCCAGCAGTTACGGGACTAGCGGGGGGATCGGGGAGCTGTTTTTT. Its protein product is CASSYGTSGGIGELFF.

This clonotype was seen at least ten times. The chain combines TRBV27 with TRBJ2-7; the D call may be TRBD1 or TRBD2 (7 bases each). The CDR3 has 13 amino acids. V lost 4 bases to trimming and J lost 5 bases, with 12 bases between them. Germline V gene lookup returns CDR1 MNHEY and CDR2 SMNVEV (reference sequence). The CDR3: CASSYPGGDEQYF. The CDR3 DNA follows: TGTGCCAGCAGTTATCCAGGGGGGGACGAGCAGTACTTC.

The V call is TRBV6-1, the J call TRBJ1-1; no clear D. V lost 6 bases and J 2 bases, leaving 22 bases between the germline ends. The CDR3 is made up of 17 amino acids. Germline loops: CDR1 MNHNS, CDR2 SASEGT. The CDR3 DNA reads TGTGCCAGCAGGGGCATGAGGTTGGAACAGCCTAACACTGAAGCTTTCTTT. Its protein is CASRGMRLEQPNTEAFF.

The sample holds many counts of this clonotype. The chain links TRBV12-3 or TRBV12-4 to TRBJ1-2; D gene ambiguous. V was pared by 6 bases and J by 7 bases, with 9 bases between. This CDR3 spans 11 amino acids. The chain's CDR3 is CASRIGSGYTF. The CDR3 DNA reads TGTGCCAGCAGGATTGGGAGTGGCTACACCTTC.

A few counts support this clonotype. The V call is TRBV6-6, the J call TRBJ2-5; D not certain. Germline-derived CDR1 and CDR2 are MNHNY and SVGAGI (reference sequence). V was clipped by 5 bases and J by 5 bases, with 12 bases between them. The CDR3 spans 13 residues. The CDR3 here is CASSHRPGETQYF. Written as DNA, the CDR3 is TGTGCCAGCAGTCACCGACCCGGGGAGACCCAGTACTTC.

The gene calls are TRBV7-2 and TRBJ1-4, with D uncertain. With 1 base removed from V and 8 bases from J, the gap between germline ends came to 5 bases. Germline assignment: CDR1 SGHTA and CDR2 FQGNSA. The CDR3 contains 12 residues. The CDR3 sequence is CASSLVGEKLFF. CDR3 nucleotide sequence: TGTGCCAGCAGCTTAGTAGGGGAAAAACTGTTTTTT.

This clonotype was counted many times. This chain uses TRBV6-6 with TRBJ1-1; possibly TRBD1 for D (5 bases). The germline V gene encodes CDR1 MNHNY and CDR2 SVGAGI (reference sequence). Between the trimmed V and J ends, which lost 4 bases and 8 bases, there was a span of 8 bases. CDR3 length: 11 amino acids. The CDR3 loop is CASSSGAEAFF. The CDR3 DNA follows: TGTGCCAGCAGTTCCGGGGCGGAAGCTTTCTTT.

This clonotype was observed many times. The chain carries TRBV20-1 and TRBJ2-7, with D unresolved. The CDR3 totals 12 residues. The V and J ends lost 0 bases and 6 bases respectively, with 9 bases between them. Per germline, CDR1 DFQATT and CDR2 SNEGSKA (reference sequence). CDR3 DNA: TGCAGTGCTAGAGATTCTGCGCTCGAGCAGTACTTC. Residues: CSARDSALEQYF.